The T cell receptor (beta chain) under discussion was sequenced for a study of cytomegalovirus exposure and HLA in healthy donors. The donors gave bone marrow, and they were healthy. Primers included in the PCR were 60 Vbeta and 13 Jbeta primers. Assay used: immunoSEQ multiplex PCR; TCRdb lists only in-frame clones, some missing. The sample contains approximately 210,000 clones, more than 60% of which appear only once. A word on this clone: Its target is not known.

Germline V gene lookup returns CDR1 SGDLS and CDR2 YYNGEE. CDR3 length equals 15 residues. Deletions cut 0 bases from V and 5 bases from J, with 15 bases between. Study-level results: Roughly 170 TCR beta chains were listed as cytomegalovirus-associated.

Sequencing input: PBMCs. The J gene is TRBJ2-7, the V gene TRBV9, with a tentative D call TRBD1 (6 bases). The receptor comes from a woman aged 25 to 45 in good health and CMV-seropositive. CDR3 in DNA: TGTGCCAGCAGCGTAGGAGGAACAGGGCTGGACGAGCAGTACTTC. This gives the protein CASSVGGTGLDEQYF.